The 5 T cell receptor beta chains listed next were all sequenced from one sample in a study of T-cell reconstitution after alpha-beta-depleted transplantation in children. Molecular barcoding with unique molecular identifiers was used for the TCRbeta library. TCRdb recomputed calls from the PCR reads with MiXCR, one row per CDR3 protein. The table lists about 200,000 distinct CDR3 sequences, more than 14% of them singletons. The starting material was PBMCs from the stem cell graft donor, obtained from the stem cell graft. These receptors originate from a human donor who donated a stem cell graft to a child with acute lymphoblastic leukemia.

The chain uses TRBV10-3 and TRBJ2-7; D gene ambiguous. The V gene lost 3 bases and the J gene lost 4 bases, with 10 bases spanning the gap. This CDR3 has 13 residues. CDR1 ENHRY and CDR2 SYGVKD come from the germline V gene. The CDR3 reads CAISERDGYEQYF. The CDR3 DNA reads as TGTGCCATCAGTGAAAGGGATGGTTACGAGCAGTACTTC.

This clonotype has ten or more counts. The chain has TRBV2 and TRBJ1-2; D call uncertain. This CDR3 is 13 amino acids long. The germline gives CDR1 SNHLY, CDR2 FYNNEI. Trimming removed 0 bases at V and 3 bases at J, with 5 bases between. CDR3 sequence (DNA): TGTGCCAGCAGTGAAGCGCAAGACTATGGCTACACCTTC. This gives the protein CASSEAQDYGYTF.

In its sample, this clonotype was seen many times. The chain has TRBV12-3 or TRBV12-4 and TRBJ2-2, with TRBD2 matching over 11 bases. The CDR3 covers 16 residues. Trimming cost V 7 bases and J 2 bases; bases outside gene matches: 6. CDR3 amino acids: CASMRGLADNTGELFF. DNA for the CDR3: TGTGCCAGCATGAGGGGACTAGCGGATAACACCGGGGAGCTGTTTTTT.

This clonotype showed up just a few times. V usage is TRBV12-3 or TRBV12-4 and J usage is TRBJ1-6; D is possibly TRBD1 (5 bases). The ends were cut back, 5 bases at V and 0 bases at J, with 11 bases in the middle. CDR3 size: 16 residues. CDR3 nucleotides: TGTGCCAGCAGTCCTTCGAGGGGCTCCTATAATTCACCCCTCCACTTT. Translating gives CASSPSRGSYNSPLHF.

This clonotype has at least ten counts. As DNA, the CDR3 is TGTGCCAGCAGCGTCTACCCCATAGCGGGAACCTCCTACAATGAGCAGTTCTTC. Its protein is CASSVYPIAGTSYNEQFF. The V and J genes are TRBV9 and TRBJ2-1; TRBD2 matches 8 bases. CDR3 length equals 18 residues. From germline, CDR1 is SGDLS and CDR2 YYNGEE. The V and J ends lost 2 bases and 0 bases, in that order; junction bases with no gene match: 10.